Listed below are T cell receptor beta chains from one sample, sequenced in a study of T cell responses to AZD1222 COVID-19 vaccine. The repertoire was sequenced with immunoSEQ multiplex PCR; TCRdb's copy has only in-frame clones and lacks some. The data show 120,000 or so clones, 75% to 85% seen once. Source: peripheral blood, taken 28 days after the second AZD1222 dose. Receptors were obtained from an adult who received the AZD1222 COVID-19 vaccine. Both conserved end residues are part of each CDR3.

>TRBJ2-1|TRBV3-1/TRBV3-2
CASSHWDRDEQFF
>TRBJ1-6|TRBV18
CASSPVSQLYNSPLHF
>TRBJ2-1|TRBV11-3
CASSLGTSGFEQFF
>TRBJ1-1|TRBV3-1/TRBV3-2
CASGEPANTEAFF
>TRBJ1-1|TRBV7-9
CASSLAASWGAFF
>TRBJ2-2|TRBV4-2
CASSQEFQPGELFF
>TRBJ1-6|TRBV27
CASSPRGGNSPLHF
>TRBJ2-5|TRBV5-4
CASSGAGDQETQYF
>TRBJ1-1|TRBV19
CASTYVWGLNTEAFF
>TRBJ1-2|TRBV27
CASREKTTGNLGYTF
>TRBJ1-2|TRBV19
CASSTGVLNYGYTF
>TRBJ1-1|TRBV7-8
CASSFVGGLDTEAFF